A selection of T cell receptor beta chains follows, all from one sample in a study of T cells in Graves' hyperthyroidism and ophthalmopathy. TCRdb reprocessed the multiplex PCR reads with MiXCR, giving one entry per CDR3 protein. The sample lists about 520,000 distinct CDR3 sequences; approximately 25% were seen once. The sequenced material came from blood. The receptors come from a woman in her twenties or thirties with Graves' ophthalmopathy. Each CDR3 is given with its conserved first and last residue. The D gene is left open where the match is weak. Not all rows give a size; the values are once, few, many and, for expanded clones, a class.

d_gene: .; abundance: .; len: 14; j_gene: TRBJ1-1; v_gene: TRBV20-1; CDR3nt: TGCAGTGCTAGGTCTGGGCTTAGGGTCACTGAAGCTTTCTTT; CDR3aa: CSARSGLRVTEAFF
d_gene: .; abundance: .; len: 16; j_gene: TRBJ1-2; v_gene: TRBV12-3/TRBV12-4; CDR3nt: TGTGCCAGCAGTTTGGGCGCCTACCGGGACAACCATGGCTACACCTTC; CDR3aa: CASSLGAYRDNHGYTF
d_gene: TRBD2; abundance: .; len: 14; j_gene: TRBJ2-7; v_gene: TRBV6-2/TRBV6-3; CDR3nt: TGTGCCAGCAGTAAGACTAGCGGGTTCTACGAGCAGTACTTC; CDR3aa: CASSKTSGFYEQYF
d_gene: .; abundance: many; len: 13; j_gene: TRBJ1-2; v_gene: TRBV7-8; CDR3nt: TGTGCCAGCAGCACGCCTAGCGGCTATGGCTACACCTTC; CDR3aa: CASSTPSGYGYTF
d_gene: .; abundance: many; len: 13; j_gene: TRBJ1-1; v_gene: TRBV27; CDR3nt: TGTGCCAGCAGGATAGGGTCGAACACTGAAGCTTTCTTT; CDR3aa: CASRIGSNTEAFF
d_gene: TRBD2; abundance: .; len: 14; j_gene: TRBJ2-5; v_gene: TRBV3-1; CDR3nt: TGTGCCAGCAGCCAAGATTGGGGAGGGGAGACCCAGTACTTC; CDR3aa: CASSQDWGGETQYF
d_gene: .; abundance: many; len: 16; j_gene: TRBJ2-2; v_gene: TRBV6-5; CDR3nt: TGTGCCAGCAGTTACCGGGACTTGAAGAACACCGGGGAGCTGTTTTTT; CDR3aa: CASSYRDLKNTGELFF
d_gene: TRBD2; abundance: many; len: 18; j_gene: TRBJ2-7; v_gene: TRBV4-1; CDR3nt: TGCGCCAGCAGCCAAGGCCTCGCGGGCGGGGGGAGCTCCTACGAGCAGTACTTC; CDR3aa: CASSQGLAGGGSSYEQYF
d_gene: .; abundance: few; len: 14; j_gene: TRBJ1-2; v_gene: TRBV5-1; CDR3nt: TGCGCCAGCAGCTTGAGAGGGGAGAACTATGGCTACACCTTC; CDR3aa: CASSLRGENYGYTF
d_gene: .; abundance: .; len: 15; j_gene: TRBJ1-1; v_gene: TRBV4-1; CDR3nt: TGCGCCAGCAGCCAATGGCTCAGAGAGAACACTGAAGCTTTCTTT; CDR3aa: CASSQWLRENTEAFF
d_gene: TRBD2; abundance: many; len: 16; j_gene: TRBJ2-7; v_gene: TRBV4-1; CDR3nt: TGCGCCAGCAGCTCCTTCGGAACGGGGGGAGAGTACGAGCAGTACTTC; CDR3aa: CASSSFGTGGEYEQYF
d_gene: .; abundance: many; len: 15; j_gene: TRBJ1-1; v_gene: TRBV6-5; CDR3nt: TGTGCCAGCAGTTACGTCTCCTCGGCGAACACTGAAGCTTTCTTT; CDR3aa: CASSYVSSANTEAFF
d_gene: .; abundance: few; len: 14; j_gene: TRBJ2-7; v_gene: TRBV5-1; CDR3nt: TGCGCCAGCAGCTTTCAGGGGGGGACAAACGAGCAGTACTTC; CDR3aa: CASSFQGGTNEQYF
d_gene: TRBD1; abundance: many; len: 15; j_gene: TRBJ2-7; v_gene: TRBV20-1; CDR3nt: TGCAGTGCTAGACCCTTCGGACAGGGCAGGTACGAGCAGTACTTT; CDR3aa: CSARPFGQGRYEQYF
d_gene: .; abundance: many; len: 18; j_gene: TRBJ1-5; v_gene: TRBV6-1; CDR3nt: TGTGCCAGCAGTAAATTCGGACGATACAGGGTGGAGCATCAGCCCCAGCATTTT; CDR3aa: CASSKFGRYRVEHQPQHF
d_gene: TRBD2; abundance: many; len: 14; j_gene: TRBJ2-5; v_gene: TRBV20-1; CDR3nt: TGCAGTGCTGCTCGGGGGGGCCGAAGGGAGACCCAGTACTTC; CDR3aa: CSAARGGRRETQYF
d_gene: TRBD1; abundance: .; len: 14; j_gene: TRBJ1-1; v_gene: TRBV6-5; CDR3nt: TGTGCCAGCAGTTACGTGGACAGGGGCACTGAAGCTTTCTTT; CDR3aa: CASSYVDRGTEAFF
d_gene: .; abundance: few; len: 14; j_gene: TRBJ1-2; v_gene: TRBV6-1; CDR3nt: TGTGCCAGCAAGGGGGAATTCACACGGCATGGCTACACCTTC; CDR3aa: CASKGEFTRHGYTF
d_gene: .; abundance: few; len: 12; j_gene: TRBJ2-7; v_gene: TRBV6-2/TRBV6-3; CDR3nt: TGTGCCAGCAGTCAGACTCCTTTCGAGCAGTACTTC; CDR3aa: CASSQTPFEQYF
d_gene: TRBD2; abundance: .; len: 16; j_gene: TRBJ2-4; v_gene: TRBV20-1; CDR3nt: TGCAGTGCTAGAGGTCTAGCGGGGGAAGCCAAAAACATTCAGTACTTC; CDR3aa: CSARGLAGEAKNIQYF
d_gene: TRBD1; abundance: many; len: 12; j_gene: TRBJ1-2; v_gene: TRBV6-2/TRBV6-3; CDR3nt: TGTGCCAGCAGTACCAACAGGGGTGGCTACACCTTC; CDR3aa: CASSTNRGGYTF
d_gene: .; abundance: once; len: 15; j_gene: TRBJ1-1; v_gene: TRBV15; CDR3nt: TGTGCCACCAGCAGAGATCGTAGTAGGAACACTGAAGCTTTCTTT; CDR3aa: CATSRDRSRNTEAFF
d_gene: .; abundance: many; len: 11; j_gene: TRBJ2-7; v_gene: TRBV12-3/TRBV12-4; CDR3nt: TGTGCCAGCAGTTTGGCGGACGAGCAGTACTTC; CDR3aa: CASSLADEQYF
d_gene: .; abundance: .; len: 11; j_gene: TRBJ1-2; v_gene: TRBV25-1; CDR3nt: TGTGCCAGCAGGGGCACGAGGGGCTACACCTTC; CDR3aa: CASRGTRGYTF
d_gene: .; abundance: .; len: 13; j_gene: TRBJ1-5; v_gene: TRBV27; CDR3nt: TGTGCCATTCCGGGACTGGGGTATCAGCCTCAGCATTTT; CDR3aa: CAIPGLGYQPQHF
d_gene: .; abundance: .; len: 15; j_gene: TRBJ2-2; v_gene: TRBV12-3/TRBV12-4; CDR3nt: TGTGCCAGCAGTACAACTACAGGGGAGGCCGGGGAGCTGTTTTTT; CDR3aa: CASSTTTGEAGELFF
d_gene: .; abundance: many; len: 19; j_gene: TRBJ2-7; v_gene: TRBV12-5; CDR3nt: TGTGCTAGTGGTTTGCCGACGGGACTCAAGTTCCTAAGCTCCTACGAGCAGTACTTC; CDR3aa: CASGLPTGLKFLSSYEQYF
d_gene: .; abundance: .; len: 12; j_gene: TRBJ1-1; v_gene: TRBV5-5; CDR3nt: TGTGCCAGCAGCTCGGCTTGGAGCGATGCTTTCTTT; CDR3aa: CASSSAWSDAFF
d_gene: TRBD1; abundance: .; len: 14; j_gene: TRBJ2-5; v_gene: TRBV28; CDR3nt: TGTGTCAGCAGTCTACAGGGGGCGCGGGAGACCCAGTACTTC; CDR3aa: CVSSLQGARETQYF
d_gene: .; abundance: .; len: 15; j_gene: TRBJ2-7; v_gene: TRBV28; CDR3nt: TGTGCCAGCACCCCTTCGTGGCCGAGGAGCTACGAGCAGTACTTC; CDR3aa: CASTPSWPRSYEQYF
d_gene: .; abundance: few; len: 16; j_gene: TRBJ2-3; v_gene: TRBV7-3; CDR3nt: TGTGCCAGCAGCTTAATAGGCGGGGAACGCACAGATACGCAGTATTTT; CDR3aa: CASSLIGGERTDTQYF
d_gene: .; abundance: many; len: 13; j_gene: TRBJ1-5; v_gene: TRBV6-5; CDR3nt: TGTGCCAGCAGTTCTCAGCAGAATCAGCCCCAGCATTTT; CDR3aa: CASSSQQNQPQHF
d_gene: .; abundance: .; len: 15; j_gene: TRBJ1-5; v_gene: TRBV4-1; CDR3nt: TGCGCCAGCAGCCAAGTAACTATTAGCAATCAGCCCCAGCATTTT; CDR3aa: CASSQVTISNQPQHF
d_gene: .; abundance: few; len: 13; j_gene: TRBJ2-5; v_gene: TRBV7-3; CDR3nt: TGTGTCAGCAGCCCCGGCTCTGTTGGGACCCAGTACTTC; CDR3aa: CVSSPGSVGTQYF
d_gene: TRBD1; abundance: many; len: 14; j_gene: TRBJ1-3; v_gene: TRBV12-3/TRBV12-4; CDR3nt: TGTGCCAGCAGTCCGGCGGACAGGGGAAACACCATATATTTT; CDR3aa: CASSPADRGNTIYF
d_gene: TRBD2; abundance: many; len: 17; j_gene: TRBJ2-7; v_gene: TRBV6-2/TRBV6-3; CDR3nt: TGTGCCAGCAGTTACTTCCTAGCGGGGGCCGTCTCCTACGAGCAGTACTTC; CDR3aa: CASSYFLAGAVSYEQYF
d_gene: TRBD1; abundance: many; len: 17; j_gene: TRBJ1-2; v_gene: TRBV5-6; CDR3nt: TGTGCCAGCAGCTTGGCCCCCTGGACAGGGGAAATCCGGAGCTACACCTTC; CDR3aa: CASSLAPWTGEIRSYTF
d_gene: .; abundance: many; len: 14; j_gene: TRBJ1-1; v_gene: TRBV5-1; CDR3nt: TGCGCCAGCAGCTGGGGGGGTAGGTACACTGAAGCTTTCTTT; CDR3aa: CASSWGGRYTEAFF
d_gene: .; abundance: few; len: 14; j_gene: TRBJ2-7; v_gene: TRBV5-1; CDR3nt: TGCGCCAGCAGCGCCCGGGACAACTCCTACGAGCAGTACTTC; CDR3aa: CASSARDNSYEQYF
d_gene: TRBD1; abundance: .; len: 14; j_gene: TRBJ2-7; v_gene: TRBV4-2; CDR3nt: TGTGCCAGCAGCCAGGAGACAGGGACATACGAGCAGTACTTC; CDR3aa: CASSQETGTYEQYF
d_gene: .; abundance: many; len: 13; j_gene: TRBJ1-2; v_gene: TRBV5-1; CDR3nt: TGCGCCAGCTCTCCACAGCCCAGGGCTGGCTACACCTTC; CDR3aa: CASSPQPRAGYTF